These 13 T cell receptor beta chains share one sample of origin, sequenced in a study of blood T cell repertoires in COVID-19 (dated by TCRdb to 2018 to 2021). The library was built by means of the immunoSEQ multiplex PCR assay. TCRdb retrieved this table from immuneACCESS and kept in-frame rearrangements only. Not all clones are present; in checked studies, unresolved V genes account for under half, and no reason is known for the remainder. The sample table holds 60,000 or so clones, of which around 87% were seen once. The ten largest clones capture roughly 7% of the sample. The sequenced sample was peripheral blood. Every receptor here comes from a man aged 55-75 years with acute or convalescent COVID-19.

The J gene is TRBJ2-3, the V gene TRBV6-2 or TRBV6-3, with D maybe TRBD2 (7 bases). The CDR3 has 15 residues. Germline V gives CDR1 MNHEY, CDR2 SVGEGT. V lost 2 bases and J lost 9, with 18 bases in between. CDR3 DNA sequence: TGTGCCAGCAGTTACGGAGGGGGGGCCTCCCGGACGCAGTATTTT. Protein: CASSYGGGASRTQYF.

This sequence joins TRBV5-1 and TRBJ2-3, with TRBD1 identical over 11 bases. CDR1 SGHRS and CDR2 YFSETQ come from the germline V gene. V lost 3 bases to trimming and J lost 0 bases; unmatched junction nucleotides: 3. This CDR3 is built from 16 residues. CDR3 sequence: CASSYGQGASTDTQYF. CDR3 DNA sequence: TGCGCCAGCAGCTACGGACAGGGGGCTAGCACAGATACGCAGTATTTT.

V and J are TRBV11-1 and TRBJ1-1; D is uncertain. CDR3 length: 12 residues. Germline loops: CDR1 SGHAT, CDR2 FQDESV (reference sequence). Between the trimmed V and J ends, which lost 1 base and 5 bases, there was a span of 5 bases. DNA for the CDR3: TGTGCCAGCAGCTTAGTCAGGACTGAAGCTTTCTTT. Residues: CASSLVRTEAFF.

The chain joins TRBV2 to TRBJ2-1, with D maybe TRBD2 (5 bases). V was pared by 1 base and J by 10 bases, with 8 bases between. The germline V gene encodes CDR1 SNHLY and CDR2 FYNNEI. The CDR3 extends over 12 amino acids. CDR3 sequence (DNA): TGTGCCAGCAGTGAAGTGGAGGTGGAGCAGTTCTTC. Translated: CASSEVEVEQFF.

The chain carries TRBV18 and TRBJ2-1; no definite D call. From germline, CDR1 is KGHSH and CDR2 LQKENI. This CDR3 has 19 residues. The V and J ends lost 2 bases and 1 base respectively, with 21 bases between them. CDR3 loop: CASSPESAWVYVSYNEQFF. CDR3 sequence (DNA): TGTGCCAGCTCACCAGAATCAGCGTGGGTCTATGTGTCCTACAATGAGCAGTTCTTC.

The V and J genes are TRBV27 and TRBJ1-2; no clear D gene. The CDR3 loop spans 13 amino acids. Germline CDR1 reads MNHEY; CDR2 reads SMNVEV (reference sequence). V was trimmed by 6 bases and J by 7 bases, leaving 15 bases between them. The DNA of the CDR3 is TGTGCCAGCAGCCAGATAGATCGCGGTGGCTACACCTTC. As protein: CASSQIDRGGYTF.

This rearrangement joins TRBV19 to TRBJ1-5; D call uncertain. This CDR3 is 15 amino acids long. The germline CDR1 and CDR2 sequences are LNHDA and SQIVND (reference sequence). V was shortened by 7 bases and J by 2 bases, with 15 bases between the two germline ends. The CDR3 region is CASTPEWEGNQPQHF. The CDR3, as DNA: TGTGCCAGTACCCCTGAGTGGGAGGGCAATCAGCCCCAGCATTTT. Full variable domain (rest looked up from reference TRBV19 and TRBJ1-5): DGGITQSPKYLFRKEGQNVTLSCEQNLNHDAMYWYRQDPGQGLRLIYYSQIVNDFQKGDIAEGYSVSREKKESFPLTVTSAQKNPTAFYLCASTPEWEGNQPQHFGDGTRLSIL.

CDR3 sequence reads: CASSLYLHEELFF. As DNA, the CDR3 is TGTGCCAGCAGCTTATATCTTCATGAGGAACTGTTTTTT. V gene TRBV7-8 combines with J gene TRBJ1-4; D is undetermined. V was cut by 2 bases and J by 12 bases, with 13 bases left in between. In germline, CDR1 is SGHVS, CDR2 FQNEAQ. This CDR3 is built from 13 residues. Supplemented by reference TRBV7-8 and TRBJ1-4, the full variable domain reads GAGVSQSPRYKVAKRGQDVALRCDPISGHVSLFWYQQALGQGPEFLTYFQNEAQLDKSGLPSDRFFAERPEGSVSTLKIQRTQQEDSAVYLCASSLYLHEELFFGSGTQLSVL.

In DNA form, the CDR3 reads TGTGCCAGCAGCACCTCCGGGACAGGTGGCCACGAGCAGTACTTC. This codes for CASSTSGTGGHEQYF. V and J are TRBV7-3 and TRBJ2-7; TRBD1 aligns across 8 bases. With 5 bases clipped from V and 5 bases from J, the junction kept 11 bases outside the gene matches. Germline V CDR1 and CDR2: SGHTA, FQGTGA. The CDR3 consists of 15 residues.

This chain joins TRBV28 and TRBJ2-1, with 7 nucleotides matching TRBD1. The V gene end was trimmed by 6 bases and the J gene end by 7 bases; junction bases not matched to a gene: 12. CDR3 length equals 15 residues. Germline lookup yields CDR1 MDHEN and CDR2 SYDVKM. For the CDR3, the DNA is TGTGCCAGCAGCACCGGGACAGAGCGGATAAATGAGCAGTTCTTC. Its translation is CASSTGTERINEQFF.

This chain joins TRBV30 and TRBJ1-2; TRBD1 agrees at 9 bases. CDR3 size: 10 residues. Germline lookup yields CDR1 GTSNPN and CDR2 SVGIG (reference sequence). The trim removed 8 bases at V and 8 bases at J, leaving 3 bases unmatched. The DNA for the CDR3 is TGTGCCGGGACAGGGTGGGGCTACACCTTC. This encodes CAGTGWGYTF.

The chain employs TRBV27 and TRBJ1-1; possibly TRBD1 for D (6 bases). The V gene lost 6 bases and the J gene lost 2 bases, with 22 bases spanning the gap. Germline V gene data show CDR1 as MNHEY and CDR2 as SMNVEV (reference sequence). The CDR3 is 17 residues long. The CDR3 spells CASRTAMRTELNTEAFF. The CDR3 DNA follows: TGTGCCAGCAGAACGGCTATGAGGACAGAGTTAAACACTGAAGCTTTCTTT.

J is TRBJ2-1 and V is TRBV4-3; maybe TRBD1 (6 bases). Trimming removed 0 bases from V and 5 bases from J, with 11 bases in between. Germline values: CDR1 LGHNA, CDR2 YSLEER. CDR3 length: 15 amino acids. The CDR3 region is CASSQEGGINNEQFF. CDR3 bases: TGCGCCAGCAGCCAAGAAGGGGGTATCAACAATGAGCAGTTCTTC.